Reported below is one TCR beta chain. Its antigen is still unknown. The germline CDR1 and CDR2 sequences are SGHRS and YFSETQ. The CDR3 extends over 14 amino acids. V lost 3 bases and J lost 1; bases outside the gene matches: 3. PCR primers comprised 60 Vbeta and 13 Jbeta primers. Sequenced by immunoSEQ multiplex PCR; TCRdb stores in-frame clones only, minus some. In the table there are approximately 190,000 clones, about four fifths of which are singletons. The sample comes from a study of cytomegalovirus exposure and HLA in healthy donors. Points from the study as a whole: In most subjects, TCR beta sequences reportedly gave accurate predictions of HLA-A and HLA-B alleles. Through in vitro validation, three CMV-associated chains were shown to be specific for CMV antigens.

The sequence derives from a man aged 35 to 55 in good health and CMV-seropositive. Input material: PBMCs. The chain is built from TRBV5-1 and TRBJ2-5; 7 bases are shared with TRBD1. The CDR3 DNA follows: TGCGCCAGCAGCTCAGGACAGGTCCAAGAGACCCAGTACTTC. This translates into CASSSGQVQETQYF.